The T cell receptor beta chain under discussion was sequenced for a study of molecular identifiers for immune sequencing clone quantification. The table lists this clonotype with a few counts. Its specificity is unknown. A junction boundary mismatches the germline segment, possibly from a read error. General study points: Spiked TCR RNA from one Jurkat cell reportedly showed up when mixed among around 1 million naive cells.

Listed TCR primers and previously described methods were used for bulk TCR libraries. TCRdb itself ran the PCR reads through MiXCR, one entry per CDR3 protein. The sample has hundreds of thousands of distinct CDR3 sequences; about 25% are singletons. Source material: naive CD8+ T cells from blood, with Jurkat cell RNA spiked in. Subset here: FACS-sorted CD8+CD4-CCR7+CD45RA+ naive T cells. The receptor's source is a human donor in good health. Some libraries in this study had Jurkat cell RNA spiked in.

The CDR3 region is CASSPAGNTDAFF. The DNA of the CDR3 is TGTGCCAGCAGCCCTGCAGGGAACACTGATGCTTTCTTT. The chain is built from TRBV7-3 and TRBJ1-1; D is perhaps TRBD1 (5 bases). CDR3 length equals 13 residues. Germline CDR1 and CDR2: SGHTA and FQGTGA.